The next 4 T cell receptor beta chains were all read from a single sample in a study of blood T cell repertoires in COVID-19. Data came from immunoSEQ multiplex PCR; TCRdb stores just in-frame clones and leaves some out. The sample contains about 29,000 clones, around 91% of which appear only once. Sequenced material: peripheral blood. The receptors come from an elderly man with acute or convalescent COVID-19.

This sequence joins TRBV2 and TRBJ1-1; 8 nucleotides align to TRBD1. Germline loops: CDR1 SNHLY, CDR2 FYNNEI. The CDR3 contains 11 residues. The CDR3 spells CGTGRNTEAFF. DNA of the CDR3: TGTGGGACAGGGAGGAACACTGAAGCTTTCTTT.

V and J are TRBV10-3 and TRBJ2-1; 8 positions match TRBD2. The CDR3 totals 15 residues. The germline CDR1 and CDR2 sequences are ENHRY and SYGVKD. V was clipped by 6 bases and J by 8 bases; unmatched bases: 12. The CDR3 DNA reads TGTGCCATCAGCCCCGGGACTAGTCAGTTCTATGAGCAGTTCTTC. This codes for CAISPGTSQFYEQFF.

The chain employs TRBV7-6 and TRBJ2-7; D is ambiguous. V was cut by 1 base and J by 0 bases, with 10 bases left in between. Germline V CDR1 and CDR2: SGHVS, FNYEAQ. The CDR3 consists of 15 residues. In DNA form, the CDR3 reads TGTGCCAGCAGCTTAGGCCAGAATCCCTCCTACGAGCAGTACTTC. Its protein is CASSLGQNPSYEQYF.

The chain combines TRBV5-1 with TRBJ1-1; D is ambiguous. V lost 4 bases to trimming and J lost 4 bases, with 26 bases between them. The CDR3 is 18 amino acids. Germline lookup yields CDR1 SGHRS and CDR2 YFSETQ. The CDR3 protein is CASSVDPLTLPKATEAFF. The CDR3 bases are TGCGCCAGCAGCGTTGACCCCCTGACTTTGCCTAAGGCCACTGAAGCTTTCTTT.